The clone carrying this T cell receptor beta chain was detected a few times. As yet, its antigen is unknown. The data were obtained in a study of human T cells and chemical hapten exposure. Across the whole study: Small volume differences among pooled libraries mainly caused per-sample TCR yield variation.

The CDR3 is made up of 12 amino acids. Trimming took off 3 bases at V and 4 bases at J, with 6 bases between the two ends. Germline V gene lookup returns CDR1 SNHLY and CDR2 FYNNEI. Study-wide results and limits: DPC sensitization left the count of TCRs above 1 in 1000 unchanged.

Time point indicated: pre-sensitization, week 0. This sample's treatment: therapeutic diphenylcyclopropenone sensitization with weekly scalp DPC. The library labeled individual cDNA molecules by adding unique molecular identifiers to them. Each CDR3 protein gets one entry after TCRdb re-called the RACE reads with MiXCR. The sample lists 190,000 or so distinct CDR3 sequences, 25% to 30% seen once, with just under 3% in the top ten. V usage is TRBV2 and J usage is TRBJ1-2; D remains unclear. The sequencing here drew on whole blood, taken in connection with sensitization to the hapten diphenylcyclopropenone (DPC). This receptor was obtained from a woman younger than 45 with alopecia areata. Some clones in this sample may be carry-over from other donors' samples. The CDR3 DNA is TGTGCCAGCAGTGATTCACCCTATGGCTACACCTTC. This encodes CASSDSPYGYTF.